Shown below are 3 T cell receptor beta chains from a single sample sequenced in a study of T cell therapy after organ transplantation (dated by TCRdb to between 2018 and 2020). Library generation was performed with the immunoSEQ multiplex PCR assay. TCRdb limited this immuneACCESS table to in-frame rearrangements with V and J called. A share of clones is missing; checked studies link under half to unresolved V genes, and the rest is unexplained. Counted in this sample were tens of thousands of clones; about 94% of them appeared once. Around 3.1% of the sample belongs to the ten largest clones. Their recognized antigens are unknown. This specimen's time point label, interpreted: before start of T cell therapy. This specimen was CD8+ T cells from blood, taken before autologous CMV-specific T cell therapy. All receptors derive from a human patient who had received a solid organ transplant and had CMV disease.

The chain has TRBV28 and TRBJ1-3; TRBD1 might be the D (5 bases). Germline lookup yields CDR1 MDHEN and CDR2 SYDVKM. The V and J ends lost 4 bases and 4 bases respectively, with 14 bases between them. CDR3 length: 15 residues. CDR3 loop: CASSSGDLNGNTIYF. DNA for the CDR3: TGTGCCAGCAGTTCGGGGGACCTCAACGGAAACACCATATATTTT.

Points on this clone: Other DNA sequences in this sample translate to the same CDR3. The genes are TRBV27 and TRBJ2-7, with D tentatively TRBD1 (6 bases). V lost 3 bases, J lost 1 base, and 10 bases lay in between. Germline CDR1 is MNHEY and CDR2 is SMNVEV (reference sequence). This CDR3 spans 14 amino acids. CDR3 region: CASSLGQGSYEQYF. The CDR3 DNA follows: TGTGCCAGCAGTTTGGGTCAGGGGTCCTACGAGCAGTACTTC.

J is TRBJ2-7 and V is TRBV4-1; a weak D match, TRBD1 (5 bases). Germline CDR1 is MGHRA and CDR2 is YSYEKL. V dropped 1 base and J dropped 7 bases, with 20 bases sitting between them. CDR3 length equals 16 residues. The CDR3 here is CASSQVPGHGSWEQYF. The CDR3 DNA reads as TGCGCCAGCAGCCAAGTACCAGGACACGGGTCGTGGGAGCAGTACTTC.